One and the same sample provided the 19 T cell receptor beta chains below, sequenced in a study of blood T cells in healthy people across ages. The second PCR ran about 7 to 12 cycles with a sample-barcoded 5' primer and J-beta primers. MiXCR, run by TCRdb on the 5' RACE reads, gives a single entry per CDR3 protein. Of roughly 2 million distinct CDR3 sequences listed, roughly 50% are singletons. The sample taken for sequencing was blood. These receptors originate from a woman in her thirties or forties in good health.

The table lists this clonotype with many counts. In DNA, the CDR3 is TGTGCCAGCAGCCGACAGGTTGGCACAGATACGCAGTATTTT. Protein: CASSRQVGTDTQYF. The V gene is TRBV7-3, the J gene TRBJ2-3, with a possible D match to TRBD1 (6 bases). Germline CDR1 is SGHTA and CDR2 is FQGTGA. This CDR3 region has 14 residues. Deletions cut 5 bases from V and 1 base from J, with 10 bases between.

The chain carries TRBV27 and TRBJ2-5, with D possibly matching TRBD2 (7 bases). The germline gives CDR1 MNHEY, CDR2 SMNVEV (reference sequence). V lost 2 bases, J lost 6 bases, and 16 bases lay in between. The CDR3 consists of 15 residues. CDR3: CASSLSGGAIKTQYF. CDR3 in DNA: TGTGCCAGCAGTTTAAGTGGGGGGGCTATAAAGACCCAGTACTTC.

This chain joins TRBV4-2 and TRBJ2-5; the D gene is possibly TRBD1 (5 bases). V lost 0 bases and J 11 bases, leaving 22 bases between the germline ends. Looked up from germline, CDR1 is LGHNA and CDR2 is YNFKEQ. The CDR3 length is 16 residues. CDR3 nucleotides: TGTGCCAGCAGCCAAGAAAGGGGTCTTCAACTCAATGAGCAGTACTTC. It specifies CASSQERGLQLNEQYF.

The V gene is TRBV12-3 or TRBV12-4, the J gene TRBJ2-1, with 9 positions matching TRBD2. The V and J ends lost 4 bases and 8 bases, in that order; junction bases with no gene match: 12. The length of the CDR3 is 16 residues. CDR3 loop: CASSSLGRGGAYEQFF. In DNA, the CDR3 is TGTGCCAGCAGTTCCCTCGGGCGCGGGGGGGCGTATGAGCAGTTCTTC.

The chain carries TRBV10-3 and TRBJ2-7, with TRBD1 matching 8 bases. Germline CDR1 ENHRY, CDR2 SYGVKD. The CDR3 consists of 13 residues. J was trimmed by 1 base and V by 9 bases; bases with no gene match: 5. DNA of the CDR3: TGTGCCATAGGACAGGGAAGTTCCTACGAGCAGTACTTC. It translates to CAIGQGSSYEQYF.

The chain couples TRBV5-1 to TRBJ2-1; D remains unclear. Near its end, the DNA agrees better with TRBJ2-7, so the J call may be wrong. CDR1 SGHRS and CDR2 YFSETQ come from the germline V gene. The CDR3 covers 14 residues. CDR3 DNA sequence: TGCGCCAGCAGCTCCCCTCGGCCCTACAATGAGCAGTACTTC. Its translation: CASSSPRPYNEQYF.

The sample holds a few counts of this clonotype. V usage is TRBV7-2 and J usage is TRBJ2-7; D might be TRBD1 (6 bases). The germline V and J ends were trimmed by 1 base and 0 bases, with 19 bases remaining between them. Germline loops: CDR1 SGHTA, CDR2 FQGNSA. This CDR3 is built from 18 residues. This CDR3 is CASSLELARQGTSYEQYF. The DNA of the CDR3 is TGTGCCAGCAGCTTAGAACTGGCCCGGCAGGGGACCTCCTACGAGCAGTACTTC.

This clonotype occurred a few times. V is TRBV15 and J is TRBJ2-4; D remains ambiguous. The end of the DNA is better explained by TRBJ2-7, so the J call may be wrong. The CDR3 has 17 residues. Per the germline V gene, CDR1 is LNHNV and CDR2 is YYDKDF (reference sequence). In DNA, the CDR3 is TGTGCCACCAGCAGAGATGCTCCAGGACGGGTATCCTACGAGCAGTACTTC. The encoded protein is CATSRDAPGRVSYEQYF.

This clonotype appeared a few times. The V call is TRBV28, the J call TRBJ2-4; D may be TRBD1 (6 bases). The length of the CDR3 is 12 residues. V lost 8 bases to trimming and J lost 7 bases, with 12 bases between them. Looked up from germline, CDR1 is MDHEN and CDR2 is SYDVKM. CDR3 coding DNA: TGTGCCAGCCTCGGCAGGGGTAACATTCAGTACTTC. This codes for CASLGRGNIQYF.

V is TRBV20-1 and J is TRBJ2-3; unclear D gene. Between the trimmed V and J ends, which lost 6 bases and 6 bases, there was a span of 13 bases. The V gene's germline CDR1 is DFQATT and CDR2 SNEGSKA (reference sequence). This CDR3 is built from 12 residues. CDR3 amino acids: CSASYGWDTQYF. In nucleotides, the CDR3 is TGCAGTGCCTCGTACGGGTGGGATACGCAGTATTTT.

V is TRBV7-2 and J is TRBJ2-1, with TRBD1 identical over 11 bases. The end of the DNA aligns better with TRBJ2-7, so the J call may be wrong. This CDR3 has 18 amino acids. The germline V gene has CDR1 SGHTA and CDR2 FQGNSA. CDR3 nucleotides: TGTGCCAGCAGCTTGCGCGGGGGACAGGGGGTCTCCTACAATGAGCAGTACTTC. Translation gives CASSLRGGQGVSYNEQYF.

The V gene is TRBV2, the J gene TRBJ2-3; D perhaps matches TRBD1 (5 bases). Germline CDR1 and CDR2: SNHLY and FYNNEI. The V end was cut by 10 bases, the J end by 7 bases, with 18 bases between. This CDR3 spans 13 amino acids. The CDR3 DNA follows: TGTGCCACAGCGAAGGGGCTGAGGAATACGCAGTATTTT. It specifies CATAKGLRNTQYF. The full variable domain, rest sourced from reference TRBV2 and TRBJ2-3, is EPEVTQTPSHQVTQMGQEVILRCVPISNHLYFYWYRQILGQKVEFLVSFYNNEISEKSEIFDDQFSVERPDGSNFTLKIRSTKLEDSAMYFCATAKGLRNTQYFGPGTRLTVL.

This clonotype was detected many times. The junction departs from the called germline gene at one end, perhaps through a read error. The CDR3 region has the DNA TGTGCCAGCAGCCCTGGGGGGGCTTCGAATCAGCCCCAGCATTTT. Translating gives CASSPGGASNQPQHF. The rearrangement links TRBV5-1 to TRBJ1-5, with a possible D match to TRBD1 (6 bases). In germline, CDR1 is SGHRS, CDR2 YFSETQ. This CDR3 region has 15 residues.

This clonotype was detected ten times or more. The DNA for the CDR3 is TGTGCCAGCAGCGTGGGTAGATACGAGCAGTACTTC. Its protein product is CASSVGRYEQYF. The chain joins TRBV14 to TRBJ2-7; no firm D call. V was cut by 5 bases and J by 4 bases, with 9 bases left in between. The germline CDR1 and CDR2 sequences are SGHDN and FVKESK. This CDR3 comprises 12 residues.

CDR3 sequence: CASSHGTGGAVWTEAFF. DNA for the CDR3: TGCGCCAGCAGCCACGGGACAGGAGGCGCAGTATGGACTGAAGCTTTCTTT. J is TRBJ1-1 and V is TRBV4-1, with TRBD1 matching over 8 bases. CDR1 is MGHRA and CDR2 is YSYEKL in the germline V gene. V lost 3 bases and J lost 5; bases outside the gene matches: 14. The CDR3 is 17 amino acids.

The CDR3 DNA is TGTGCCAGCAGCCTCCGACTGGGACTAGCAGTAGATACGCAGTATTTT. It translates to CASSLRLGLAVDTQYF. V is TRBV5-4 and J is TRBJ2-3, with 9 bases fitting TRBD2. CDR1 and CDR2 from the germline V gene are SGHNT and YYREEE (reference sequence). V gave up 4 bases and J gave up 5 bases; unmatched junction bases: 11. This CDR3 is 16 amino acids long.

The V and J genes are TRBV20-1 and TRBJ2-3; 7 nucleotides align to TRBD2. CDR1 and CDR2 (germline): DFQATT, SNEGSKA (reference sequence). The CDR3 runs 12 residues. Germline trimming cut 6 bases from V and 5 bases from J; bases unmatched to any gene: 5. The CDR3 sequence: CSAQTGGDTQYF. The CDR3 nucleotides read TGCAGTGCCCAAACGGGGGGAGATACGCAGTATTTT.

This chain uses TRBV6-5 with TRBJ2-1; TRBD2 is a possible D gene (6 bases). Looked up from germline, CDR1 is MNHEY and CDR2 is SVGAGI. The CDR3 is 15 residues long. V was trimmed by 2 bases and J by 5 bases, leaving 13 bases between them. The CDR3, as DNA: TGTGCCAGCAGTTACGACTGGACTACCGACAATGAGCAGTTCTTC. Protein product: CASSYDWTTDNEQFF.

This clonotype was seen a single time. The chain is built from TRBV7-2 and TRBJ1-5, with a possible D match to TRBD1 (5 bases). CDR1 SGHTA and CDR2 FQGNSA come from the germline V gene. Trimming cost V 1 base and J 3 bases, with 13 bases left between them. The CDR3 totals 16 residues. The CDR3 coding sequence is TGTGCCAGCAGCTTAGGGTTGGGGCAGCTCAATCAGCCCCAGCATTTT. Translating gives CASSLGLGQLNQPQHF.